The clone carrying this T cell receptor (beta chain) was observed a few times. The antigen is unknown. The CDR3 is made up of 16 amino acids. Trimming left V 2 bases short and J 0 bases short, with 13 bases between. The germline gives CDR1 SGHTA, CDR2 FQGNSA. The sample comes from a study of cytomegalovirus exposure and HLA in healthy donors. Study-wide background: As an earlier analysis found, 150 million to 200 million T cells yielded some 120 million unique TCR beta sequences.

Whole-study findings and limits: Some highly shared sequence variants likely arose as a pipeline artifact.

Researchers ran the PCR with 60 Vbeta and 13 Jbeta primers. Produced via immunoSEQ multiplex PCR; TCRdb's table is partial and in-frame only. In the table there are fewer than 120,000 clones, 75% to 80% of which are singletons. The sample consisted of PBMCs. V gene TRBV7-2 combines with J gene TRBJ1-1; tentative D call: TRBD1 (5 bases). The TCR comes from a woman in her twenties or thirties in good health and CMV-seronegative. The CDR3 is CASSLIRSGMNTEAFF. The CDR3 DNA reads as TGTGCCAGCAGCTTAATAAGATCAGGGATGAACACTGAAGCTTTCTTT.